A selection of T cell receptor beta chains follows, all from one sample in a study of regulatory T cells in long-lasting Graves disease. Using its own MiXCR run on the multiplex PCR reads, TCRdb lists one record per CDR3 protein. The data contain hundreds of thousands of distinct CDR3 sequences, 18% of them singletons. Sequences were derived from peripheral blood mononuclear cells (PBMCs), sampled at new diagnosis, from a patient treated with antithyroid drugs. These receptor sequences come from a female donor with Graves disease. The CDR3 runs from the conserved cysteine through the conserved F or W. A D gene is named only where the DNA matches it firmly. Part of the rows lack a size; the others show once, few, many or a class for expanded clones.

-	TRBV28	-	TRBJ2-5	TGTACCAGCAGCTACCCCCCTTTGGGGGGAAGGGCCCAGTACTTC	CTSSYPPLGGRAQYF
-	TRBV6-2/TRBV6-3	-	TRBJ1-5	TGTGCCAGCAGTGGGGTACAGGGTAGCAATCAGCCCCAGCATTTT	CASSGVQGSNQPQHF
-	TRBV18	many	TRBJ2-5	TGTGCCAGCTCATTCTGGGAACAAGAGACCCAGTACTTC	CASSFWEQETQYF
TRBD1	TRBV2	-	TRBJ1-6	TGTGCCAGCAGTGAAGACAGGGGGCGCCAGGATTCACCCCTCCACTTT	CASSEDRGRQDSPLHF
-	TRBV20-1	many	TRBJ1-2	TGCAGTGCTGGCCGAAAATCGGGCTACACCTTC	CSAGRKSGYTF
TRBD2	TRBV30	many	TRBJ2-3	TGTGCCTGGAGTGTATTGTTTAAGCGGGGAGCAGATACGCAGTATTTT	CAWSVLFKRGADTQYF
TRBD1	TRBV5-1	many	TRBJ1-2	TGCGCCAGCAGTACGGTTACAGGGGGCCCATATGGCTACACCTTC	CASSTVTGGPYGYTF
TRBD2	TRBV11-3	many	TRBJ2-1	TGTGCCAGCAGCCTCGGGGGGGGGGGGCCCAATGAGCAGTTCTTC	CASSLGGGGPNEQFF
TRBD2	TRBV7-9	few	TRBJ2-3	TGTGCCAGCAAAACACGACTAGCGGGAGAACGAGATACGCAGTATTTT	CASKTRLAGERDTQYF
TRBD2	TRBV28	many	TRBJ2-3	TGTGCCAGCAGACCTTCTAGCGGTGGGGCAGATACGCAGTATTTT	CASRPSSGGADTQYF
TRBD2	TRBV5-1	-	TRBJ2-2	TGCGCCAGCCCCCCGACTAGCGCCACCGGGGAGCTGTTTTTT	CASPPTSATGELFF
-	TRBV19	-	TRBJ2-2	TGTGCCAGTAGTATAACGACCACCGGGGAGCTGTTTTTT	CASSITTTGELFF
TRBD2	TRBV2	many	TRBJ2-7	TGTGCCAGCGGGGGAGGAGCGGGGTACGAGCAGTACTTC	CASGGGAGYEQYF
-	TRBV19	-	TRBJ2-1	TGTGCCAGTAGTCCCAGGCAGTGGGACAATGAGCAGTTCTTC	CASSPRQWDNEQFF
-	TRBV28	many	TRBJ2-2	TGTGCCAGCAGTCCAGACAACAGGGCGGCCGGGGAGCTGTTTTTT	CASSPDNRAAGELFF
-	TRBV19	many	TRBJ2-1	TGTGCCAGTAGTATTGTTTTGGGACCTTACAATGAGCAGTTCTTC	CASSIVLGPYNEQFF
TRBD1	TRBV2	many	TRBJ2-1	TGTGCCAGCAGTGCTCTTAGGACAGGGGGTCAGAATGAGCAGTTCTTC	CASSALRTGGQNEQFF
-	TRBV24-1	many	TRBJ2-5	TGTGCCACCAGTGATTTCAACGACGACAACGGGGAGACCCAGTACTTC	CATSDFNDDNGETQYF
TRBD1	TRBV11-3	many	TRBJ1-3	TGTGCCAGCAGAAGTAGGGACAGTGGAAACACCATATATTTT	CASRSRDSGNTIYF
TRBD2	TRBV6-1	many	TRBJ2-7	TGTGCCAGCAAATCAGCGGGGCTCTACGAGCAGTACTTC	CASKSAGLYEQYF
-	TRBV7-9	few	TRBJ2-5	TGTGCCAGCAGCTCGGCGCTCTTAGCGGTACAAGAGACCCAGTACTTC	CASSSALLAVQETQYF
-	TRBV28	-	TRBJ2-7	TGTGCCAGCAGACAGCACTACGAGCAGTACTTC	CASRQHYEQYF
-	TRBV20-1	many	TRBJ2-3	TGCAGTGCTACCCGACTAGTAGGGTCGACAGATACGCAGTATTTT	CSATRLVGSTDTQYF
TRBD2	TRBV5-1	few	TRBJ2-7	TGTGCCAGCAGCCAATCGGATGGACTAGGTGGCTACGAGCAGTACTTC	CASSQSDGLGGYEQYF
-	TRBV18	many	TRBJ1-5	TGTGCCAGCTCACCAGGCAAGGGGGTCCATCAGCCCCAGCATTTT	CASSPGKGVHQPQHF
TRBD1	TRBV19	-	TRBJ1-1	TGTGCCACCAGACCCCGACAGGGCCTGAGCACTGAAGCTTTCTTT	CATRPRQGLSTEAFF
-	TRBV20-1	many	TRBJ2-5	TGCAGTGCTAGCGAGCGCGGAGAGACCCAGTACTTC	CSASERGETQYF
-	TRBV12-3/TRBV12-4	-	TRBJ2-1	TGTGCCAGCAGTTTTACGCGGGCGGGGAATGAGCAGTTCTTC	CASSFTRAGNEQFF
TRBD1	TRBV5-5	-	TRBJ2-7	TGTGCCAGCAGCTGGGACAGGGGGCCGAGAGAGCAGTACTTC	CASSWDRGPREQYF
TRBD2	TRBV5-1	-	TRBJ2-5	TGCGCCAGCAGCTTGGTGGCTAGCGGTTATATGAAGACCCAGTACTTC	CASSLVASGYMKTQYF
-	TRBV2	many	TRBJ2-3	TGTGCCAGCAGTGAGGACTCAGGGCAGGGCACAGATACGCAGTATTTT	CASSEDSGQGTDTQYF
-	TRBV18	many	TRBJ2-1	TGTGCCAGCTCACCTATCAGATACAATGAGCAGTTCTTC	CASSPIRYNEQFF
-	TRBV6-2/TRBV6-3	few	TRBJ1-1	TGTGCCAGCAGACATGGACAGATGCACACTGAAGCTTTCTTT	CASRHGQMHTEAFF
-	TRBV5-6	many	TRBJ2-2	TGTGCCAGCATAGCTGGGGGCCGGACCGGGGAGCTGTTTTTT	CASIAGGRTGELFF
-	TRBV20-1	few	TRBJ1-1	TGCAGTGCTCCCTCTACGCGTCCCAGGGAAGCTTTCTTT	CSAPSTRPREAFF
-	TRBV6-4	many	TRBJ2-2	TGTGCCAGCAGTGAACTAGAAACCGGGGAGCTGTTTTTT	CASSELETGELFF
TRBD1	TRBV24-1	few	TRBJ1-2	TGTGCCACCAGTGTTACCCCGGGACAGGGGGCGACTCCACATAATAGGGGCTACACCTTC	CATSVTPGQGATPHNRGYTF
-	TRBV3-1	-	TRBJ1-2	TGTGCCAGCAGCAAAGGGGTGGTTTATGACGGCTACACCTTC	CASSKGVVYDGYTF
TRBD1	TRBV3-1	many	TRBJ1-5	TGTGCCAGCAGTAGTACAGGGGGGAATCAGCCCCAGCATTTT	CASSSTGGNQPQHF
-	TRBV10-1	many	TRBJ2-7	TGCGCCAGCAGGGAAACCGGGAGAGAGGAGCAGTACTTC	CASRETGREEQYF
-	TRBV20-1	many	TRBJ2-3	TGCAGTGCTACTAACCGGGACAATACAGATACGCAGTATTTT	CSATNRDNTDTQYF
TRBD2	TRBV27	many	TRBJ2-3	TGTGCCAGCAGTCCTGGACTAGCGGAGCTGGGCACAGATACGCAGTATTTT	CASSPGLAELGTDTQYF
-	TRBV28	many	TRBJ2-3	TGTGCCAGCACCGTGGACTGGAGGAGTACGCAGTATTTT	CASTVDWRSTQYF
TRBD2	TRBV2	-	TRBJ2-7	TGTGCCAGCAGACCGACTAGCGGGAGGCTCGGCGAGCAGTACTTC	CASRPTSGRLGEQYF
-	TRBV28	many	TRBJ2-4	TGTGCCAGCAGCCCCCGCGGAGGGAGAAACATTCAGTACTTC	CASSPRGGRNIQYF
TRBD1	TRBV6-2/TRBV6-3	many	TRBJ2-2	TGTGCCAGCAGTGAAGTATCGCCCCCCTTACGCGGGACAGGGCTCAACACCGGGGAGCTGTTTTTT	CASSEVSPPLRGTGLNTGELFF
-	TRBV28	many	TRBJ1-5	TGTGCCAGCAGTTTAATCGGTCAGGTCCAGCATTTT	CASSLIGQVQHF
-	TRBV5-1	many	TRBJ2-1	TGCGCCAGCAGCTTGGACCTAGAGGATGAGCAGTTCTTC	CASSLDLEDEQFF
-	TRBV18	many	TRBJ1-3	TGTGCCAGCAGCCCAACGAGCTCTGGAAACACCATATATTTT	CASSPTSSGNTIYF
-	TRBV6-5	-	TRBJ1-1	TGTGCCAGCAGTTACGGTATCGACAGGAACACTGAAGCTTTCTTT	CASSYGIDRNTEAFF
-	TRBV4-1	-	TRBJ1-2	TGCGCCAGCACCCTCGGTCAAGTAGGCTATGGCTACACCTTC	CASTLGQVGYGYTF
-	TRBV3-1	many	TRBJ1-5	TGTGCCAGCAGCGGTGTGGGGGGCAATCAGCCCCAGCATTTT	CASSGVGGNQPQHF
TRBD2	TRBV6-1	-	TRBJ2-1	TGTGCCAGCAGCCAGCGGGAGCACTCCTACGAGCAGTTCTTC	CASSQREHSYEQFF